This T cell receptor beta chain was identified in a study of monozygotic twins with inflammatory bowel disease. Findings and caveats of the study: T cell subtypes that differed could not be told apart. Patients with IBD had less TCRbeta diversity (inverse Simpson) than their healthy co-twins.

Each CDR3 protein gets one entry in TCRdb, which reprocessed the 5' RACE reads and gives no DNA. This sample's table has around 140,000 distinct CDR3 sequences. This CDR3 is built from 13 residues. The germline gives CDR1 DFQATT, CDR2 SNEGSKA (reference sequence). Worth noting for this clonotype: Antigen specificity is unknown.

Specimen: blood. This rearrangement joins TRBV20-1 to TRBJ2-5; the D gene TCRdb calls, TRBD1, cannot be checked with no DNA. This receptor was obtained from a human donor with ulcerative colitis or Crohn's disease, or a healthy co-twin of an affected twin (not recorded which). The CDR3 region is CSAGTGGGETQYF.